Presented here are 10 T cell receptor beta chains from one specimen sequenced in a study of shared clonotypes between healthy human individuals. Positively selected for CCR7, the CD45RO-negative cells used as naive CD8 cells excluded terminally differentiated effector memory CD45RA+ cells. Assay: immunoSEQ multiplex PCR; the TCRdb copy retains only in-frame clones and omits some. The sample carries fewer than 800,000 clones, about 90% recorded once. Material: naive CD8+ T cells sorted from blood. These receptor sequences come from a young man in good health.

The gene calls are TRBV9 and TRBJ2-7; D perhaps matches TRBD2 (6 bases). The V and J ends lost 7 bases and 0 bases respectively, with 14 bases between them. Germline V gives CDR1 SGDLS, CDR2 YYNGEE. This CDR3 has 14 amino acids. In DNA, the CDR3 is TGTGCCAGCGGAGGGCCGACAGCCTCCTACGAGCAGTACTTC. Translated: CASGGPTASYEQYF.

The rearrangement uses TRBV7-3 and TRBJ1-1; D not certain. V lost 2 bases and J 2 bases, leaving 6 bases between the germline ends. CDR3 length equals 13 residues. Germline CDR1 SGHTA, CDR2 FQGTGA. The DNA of the CDR3 is TGTGCCAGCAGCTTACGGGGAAACACTGAAGCTTTCTTT. It codes for CASSLRGNTEAFF.

The count of this clone is one. The chain combines TRBV7-8 with TRBJ2-3, with D possibly matching TRBD2 (5 bases). Trimming cost V 2 bases and J 1 base, with 13 bases left between them. This CDR3 region has 16 residues. Per the germline V gene, CDR1 is SGHVS and CDR2 is FQNEAQ. The CDR3 region has the DNA TGTGCCAGCAGCTTAAGGAGGTTCGGGGGCACAGATACGCAGTATTTT. This gives the protein CASSLRRFGGTDTQYF.

The count of this clone is one. The chain joins TRBV18 to TRBJ2-7, with D possibly matching TRBD2 (5 bases). V lost 3 bases, J lost 4 bases, and 19 bases lay in between. CDR3 length: 16 residues. The germline gives CDR1 KGHSH, CDR2 LQKENI. The CDR3 protein is CASSPGRAGLIYEQYF. The CDR3 DNA is TGTGCCAGCTCACCGGGTCGTGCGGGTTTGATTTACGAGCAGTACTTC.

The rearrangement uses TRBV5-4 and TRBJ2-3; 8 bases line up with TRBD2. V shed 5 bases and J 2 bases; nucleotides not matched to a gene: 4. Germline V gene data show CDR1 as SGHNT and CDR2 as YYREEE (reference sequence). This CDR3 contains 14 residues. CDR3 in amino acids: CASSYSGTTDTQYF. In nucleotides, the CDR3 is TGTGCCAGCAGTTATAGCGGGACCACAGATACGCAGTATTTT. Supplemented by reference TRBV5-4 and TRBJ2-3, the full variable domain reads ETGVTQSPTHLIKTRGQQVTLRCSSQSGHNTVSWYQQALGQGPQFIFQYYREEENGRGNFPPRFSGLQFPNYSSELNVNALELDDSALYLCASSYSGTTDTQYFGPGTRLTVL.

The chain uses TRBV28 and TRBJ2-1; the match to TRBD2 covers 9 bases. The V gene's germline CDR1 is MDHEN and CDR2 SYDVKM. The trim removed 4 bases at V and 3 bases at J, leaving 7 bases unmatched. The CDR3 runs 16 residues. The CDR3 DNA sequence: TGTGCCAGCAGTTCCCCGCTAGCGGGAAGCTACAATGAGCAGTTCTTC. Protein: CASSSPLAGSYNEQFF.

J is TRBJ2-7 and V is TRBV14; D unclear. CDR3 size: 14 residues. V dropped 2 bases and J dropped 4 bases, with 12 bases sitting between them. From germline, CDR1 is SGHDN and CDR2 FVKESK. The CDR3 DNA sequence: TGTGCCAGCAGCCAACTTGGCAGGCTATACGAGCAGTACTTC. Protein product: CASSQLGRLYEQYF.

The gene calls are TRBV7-9 and TRBJ2-1, with 13 positions matching TRBD2. The CDR3 extends over 15 amino acids. V dropped 8 bases and J dropped 10; count of bases not matched to a gene: 11. Germline V lookup: CDR1 SEHNR, CDR2 FQNEAQ (reference sequence). The CDR3 coding sequence is TGTGCCAGCGGCGGGACTAGCGGGGCGCTTGGGGAGCAGTTCTTC. It is translated as CASGGTSGALGEQFF.

V is TRBV15 and J is TRBJ2-1; 13 bases are shared with TRBD2. The CDR3 consists of 15 residues. Trimming removed 4 bases from V and 5 bases from J; junction bases left unmatched: 2. Germline V gene sequence: CDR1 LNHNV, CDR2 YYDKDF (reference sequence). The CDR3 region is CATSTGLAGNNEQFF. CDR3 nucleotides: TGTGCCACCAGCACGGGACTAGCGGGAAACAATGAGCAGTTCTTC.

This chain links TRBV7-2 with TRBJ2-3; 16 nucleotides match TRBD2. This CDR3 spans 19 amino acids. V dropped 4 bases and J dropped 5; count of bases not matched to a gene: 12. In germline, CDR1 is SGHTA, CDR2 FQGNSA. The CDR3 region is CASSSLPGLAGGPRDTQYF. The CDR3 coding sequence is TGTGCCAGCAGCTCACTCCCGGGACTAGCGGGAGGGCCCCGAGATACGCAGTATTTT.